The sequence of this TCR beta chain was determined in a study of response to subunit inactivated influenza vaccine. Study-level points and caveats: It was the authors' suggestion that each seasonal influenza vaccination recruits few new T cells.

A few counts support this clonotype. Antigen unknown. With 6 bases removed from V and 5 bases from J, the gap between germline ends came to 16 bases. This CDR3 comprises 14 residues. Each CDR3 protein gets one entry after TCRdb re-called the RT-PCR reads with MiXCR. The table records about 700,000 distinct CDR3 sequences, approximately 13% of them present only once. The chain has TRBV12-3 or TRBV12-4 and TRBJ2-5; a weak D match, TRBD1 (6 bases). Sequences were derived from PBMCs from blood, sampled around 15 days before vaccination. This receptor was taken from a man aged 50-59 years who received an inactivated influenza vaccine. The CDR3: CASSLQGISETQYF. The CDR3 region has the DNA TGTGCCAGCAGCCTTCAGGGGATCTCGGAGACCCAGTACTTC.